The 30 T cell receptor beta chains below all came from one sample that was sequenced in a study of T cells after yellow fever vaccination. TCRdb itself ran the 5' RACE reads through MiXCR, one entry per CDR3 protein. The sample holds approximately 550,000 distinct CDR3 sequences, roughly 14% seen once. The sequencing used PBMCs, collected on the day of the yellow fever booster vaccination. All receptors derive from a man younger than 45 who received the YFV17D yellow fever vaccine.

This clonotype was found a few times. V gene TRBV28 combines with J gene TRBJ2-7, with D maybe TRBD1 (5 bases). Germline-derived CDR1 and CDR2 are MDHEN and SYDVKM. Trimming stripped 5 bases from V and 2 bases from J, with 10 bases between. The CDR3 consists of 13 residues. CDR3 DNA sequence: TGTGCCAGCAGTCGGACACCAGCCTACGAGCAGTACTTC. Translation gives CASSRTPAYEQYF.

The chain carries TRBV7-9 and TRBJ2-7; the match to TRBD2 covers 9 bases. This CDR3 is built from 13 residues. Germline assignment: CDR1 SEHNR and CDR2 FQNEAQ (reference sequence). J gave up 9 bases and V 6 bases, and 9 bases lay outside the gene matches. This chain's CDR3 is CASSGLARLGQYF. The DNA for the CDR3 is TGTGCCAGCAGTGGACTAGCGAGATTAGGGCAGTACTTC.

This clonotype was seen only a few times. The chain uses TRBV15 and TRBJ2-2; D tentatively fits TRBD1 or TRBD2 (5 bases each). Per germline, CDR1 LNHNV and CDR2 YYDKDF (reference sequence). The CDR3 extends over 15 amino acids. Trimming pared 8 bases from V and 6 bases from J, leaving 19 bases between. CDR3: CATLSDGAFAGELFF. In DNA, the CDR3 is TGTGCCACCCTATCGGACGGGGCTTTCGCCGGGGAGCTGTTTTTT.

This clonotype was detected ten times or more. The CDR3: CASRLLDRDTEAFF. The CDR3 DNA reads TGTGCCAGCAGGCTACTCGACAGGGACACTGAAGCTTTCTTT. J is TRBJ1-1 and V is TRBV12-3 or TRBV12-4; 7 positions match TRBD1. The length of the CDR3 is 14 residues. J lost 3 bases, V lost 6 bases, and 7 bases had no gene match.

This clonotype was counted only a few times. The DNA for the CDR3 is TGCGCCAGCAGTCCCACTAGCGGGGGGCTCGATGAGCAGTTCTTC. The encoded protein is CASSPTSGGLDEQFF. The chain links TRBV10-1 to TRBJ2-1; 12 bases align to TRBD2. Looked up from germline, CDR1 is WNHNN and CDR2 is SYGVQD (reference sequence). The CDR3 runs 15 residues. V shed 5 bases, J shed 8 bases, and the junction held 7 bases outside the gene matches.

The chain uses TRBV6-1 and TRBJ2-7; 9 bases align to TRBD2. V was clipped by 8 bases and J by 2 bases; unmatched bases: 7. This CDR3 is built from 14 residues. The germline V gene has CDR1 MNHNS and CDR2 SASEGT. The CDR3 nucleotides are TGTGCCAGCCGCGCGGGAGGGTCGGCCTACGAGCAGTACTTC. Translated, it gives CASRAGGSAYEQYF.

The chain joins TRBV30 to TRBJ2-1, with 9 positions matching TRBD1. This CDR3 comprises 13 residues. J lost 6 bases, V lost 3 bases, and 3 bases had no gene match. Germline-derived CDR1 and CDR2 are GTSNPN and SVGIG (reference sequence). In nucleotides, the CDR3 is TGTGCCTGGAGGGTGGACAGGGGCAATGAGCAGTTCTTC. Translating it yields CAWRVDRGNEQFF.

The V gene is TRBV5-1, the J gene TRBJ1-3; D gene ambiguous. V lost 0 bases and J 0 bases, leaving 10 bases between the germline ends. Germline V gene lookup returns CDR1 SGHRS and CDR2 YFSETQ. This CDR3 has 16 amino acids. The chain's CDR3 is CASSLVFLTSGNTIYF. CDR3 in DNA: TGCGCCAGCAGCTTGGTCTTCCTAACCTCTGGAAACACCATATATTTT.

This clonotype showed up just a few times. CDR3 nucleotide sequence: TGTGCCAGCAGTTTTTTTGAACAGACCTACAATGAGCAGTTCTTC. Amino acid sequence: CASSFFEQTYNEQFF. V and J are TRBV28 and TRBJ2-1; no reliable D call. Germline values: CDR1 MDHEN, CDR2 SYDVKM. Trimming took off 3 bases at V and 2 bases at J, with 11 bases between the two ends. The CDR3 covers 15 residues.

The gene calls are TRBV15 and TRBJ2-1, with 8 bases fitting TRBD1. The CDR3 sequence is 15 residues long. V was pared by 3 bases and J by 6 bases, with 7 bases of the junction left unmatched. CDR1 LNHNV and CDR2 YYDKDF come from the germline V gene (reference sequence). The DNA of the CDR3 is TGTGCCACCAGCAGTCCGACAGGGGCGCCCAATGAGCAGTTCTTC. Translating it yields CATSSPTGAPNEQFF. The whole variable domain, remainder taken from reference TRBV15 and TRBJ2-1, is DAMVIQNPRYQVTQFGKPVTLSCSQTLNHNVMYWYQQKSSQAPKLLFHYYDKDFNNEADTPDNFQSRRPNTSFCFLDIRSPGLGDTAMYLCATSSPTGAPNEQFFGPGTRLTVL.

This clonotype was picked up a small number of times. V gene TRBV3-1 combines with J gene TRBJ2-1; 11 nucleotides line up with TRBD2. The CDR3 totals 13 residues. CDR1 and CDR2 from the germline V gene are LGHDT and YNNKEL (reference sequence). Trimming cost V 11 bases and J 6 bases; bases outside gene matches: 6. The CDR3: CARGTSGINEQFF. CDR3 nucleotide sequence: TGTGCCCGTGGGACTAGCGGAATCAATGAGCAGTTCTTC.

The sample holds a few counts of this clonotype. The chain employs TRBV7-2 and TRBJ1-3; D not certain. V was shortened by 1 base and J by 4 bases, with 14 bases between the two germline ends. CDR3 size: 16 residues. Germline V CDR1 and CDR2: SGHTA, FQGNSA. The CDR3 sequence: CASSLVAGTRGNTIYF. CDR3 DNA sequence: TGTGCCAGCAGCTTAGTAGCGGGAACACGCGGAAACACCATATATTTT.

This clonotype occurred a few times. CDR3 loop: CASSFIEAGELFF. In DNA, the CDR3 is TGTGCCAGCAGCTTCATAGAGGCCGGGGAGCTGTTTTTT. This chain connects TRBV11-2 to TRBJ2-2; D call uncertain. Germline assignment: CDR1 SGHAT and CDR2 FQNNGV. V was clipped by 3 bases and J by 6 bases, with 8 bases between them. The CDR3 contains 13 residues.

J is TRBJ2-7 and V is TRBV7-2; a possible D gene is TRBD2 (6 bases). The germline gives CDR1 SGHTA, CDR2 FQGNSA. Trimming removed 1 base from V and 2 bases from J, with 12 bases in between. The CDR3 extends over 15 amino acids. The CDR3 DNA follows: TGTGCCAGCAGCTTAGGGCATAGCGGAGCCTACGAGCAGTACTTC. Residues: CASSLGHSGAYEQYF.

The chain joins TRBV5-4 to TRBJ2-1; TRBD1 aligns across 12 bases. The CDR3 runs 15 residues. After removal of 4 bases from V and 9 bases from J, the junction contained 8 bases not matched to a gene. Germline V lookup: CDR1 SGHNT, CDR2 YYREEE (reference sequence). CDR3 region: CASSDSGTGGFEQFF. The DNA for the CDR3 is TGTGCCAGCAGCGACTCCGGGACAGGGGGCTTTGAGCAGTTCTTC.

This clonotype occurred a few times. V usage is TRBV4-2 and J usage is TRBJ1-6, with 11 bases lining up with TRBD1. Germline loops: CDR1 LGHNA, CDR2 YNFKEQ. This CDR3 has 18 amino acids. The V segment lost 0 bases and the J segment 7 bases; nucleotides outside the gene matches: 8. The chain's CDR3 is CASSQEQAGTGGNSPLHF. CDR3 DNA sequence: TGTGCCAGCAGCCAAGAACAAGCCGGGACAGGGGGGAATTCACCCCTCCACTTT.

This clonotype has ten or more counts. An end of the junction differs from the germline gene, which may be a read error. This chain's CDR3 is CASSLGQGPYNEQFF. The CDR3 DNA is TGTGCCAGCAGCTTAGGACAGGGCCCCTACAATGAGCAGTTCTTC. The gene calls are TRBV5-1 and TRBJ2-1; 8 nucleotides align to TRBD1. The CDR3 consists of 15 residues. Germline values: CDR1 SGHRS, CDR2 YFSETQ.

V gene TRBV5-8 combines with J gene TRBJ2-5; 9 nucleotides match TRBD1. Germline CDR1 and CDR2: SGHTS and YDEGEE. There are 15 residues in the CDR3. The junction had 9 bases not matched to a gene; V was cut back by 4 bases and J by 5 bases. The CDR3 sequence: CASSKGQGMWETQYF. DNA of the CDR3: TGTGCCAGCAGCAAGGGACAGGGTATGTGGGAGACCCAGTACTTC.

The chain employs TRBV7-2 and TRBJ1-4; no firm D call. CDR3 length: 12 residues. Trimming stripped 4 bases from V and 5 bases from J, with 5 bases between. Looked up from germline, CDR1 is SGHTA and CDR2 is FQGNSA. CDR3 in DNA: TGTGCCAGCAGCTCCCGCAATGAAAAACTGTTTTTT. This encodes CASSSRNEKLFF.

The chain links TRBV5-6 to TRBJ2-3, with D perhaps matching TRBD2 (6 bases). V lost 3 bases to trimming and J lost 4 bases, with 18 bases between them. The CDR3 runs 16 residues. Looked up from germline, CDR1 is SGHDT and CDR2 is YYEEEE. CDR3 residues: CASSWGPAGRADTQYF. The DNA for the CDR3 is TGTGCCAGCAGCTGGGGACCCGCGGGGCGCGCAGATACGCAGTATTTT.

CDR3 sequence (DNA): TGTGCCAGCAGCTCCACCACAGGGGCGGGGGGCATTCAGTACTTC. It translates to CASSSTTGAGGIQYF. V usage is TRBV7-2 and J usage is TRBJ2-4; D may be TRBD2 (8 bases). V was pared by 4 bases and J by 9 bases, with 19 bases between. This CDR3 contains 15 residues. Per the germline V gene, CDR1 is SGHTA and CDR2 is FQGNSA. The complete variable domain, with remaining parts taken from reference TRBV7-2 and TRBJ2-4, reads GAGVSQSPSNKVTEKGKDVELRCDPISGHTALYWYRQSLGQGLEFLIYFQGNSAPDKSGLPSDRFSAERTGGSVSTLTIQRTQQEDSAVYLCASSSTTGAGGIQYFGAGTRLSVL.

CDR3 region: CASSRQGSHYEQYF. The CDR3 DNA is TGTGCCAGCAGTAGACAGGGATCCCACTACGAGCAGTACTTC. The rearrangement joins TRBV2 to TRBJ2-7, with 7 bases fitting TRBD1. The CDR3 runs 14 residues. Germline V gene sequence: CDR1 SNHLY, CDR2 FYNNEI. Losses at the gene ends were 5 bases for V and 3 bases for J; bases not matched to a gene: 7.

The chain joins TRBV14 to TRBJ1-2; possibly TRBD1 for D (5 bases). Between the trimmed V and J ends, which lost 1 base and 4 bases, there was a span of 10 bases. This CDR3 comprises 14 residues. CDR1 SGHDN and CDR2 FVKESK come from the germline V gene. The CDR3 DNA reads TGTGCCAGCAGCCAAGTGTCAGGGACCTATGGCTACACCTTC. It is translated as CASSQVSGTYGYTF.

This clonotype has ten or more counts. The genes are TRBV7-2 and TRBJ2-3, with D perhaps TRBD2 (5 bases). This CDR3 has 15 amino acids. V was cut by 1 base and J by 0 bases, with 8 bases left in between. Germline V lookup: CDR1 SGHTA, CDR2 FQGNSA. The CDR3 sequence: CASSLERPSTDTQYF. Here the CDR3 DNA reads TGTGCCAGCAGCTTAGAGCGGCCTAGCACAGATACGCAGTATTTT.

This clonotype was counted between two and nine times. The V call is TRBV20-1, the J call TRBJ2-3; TRBD2 agrees at 13 bases. The CDR3 spans 18 residues. CDR1 and CDR2 (germline): DFQATT, SNEGSKA (reference sequence). The V and J ends lost 1 base and 4 bases, in that order; junction bases with no gene match: 11. CDR3 sequence reads: CSARGTTSGRDNPDTQYF. CDR3 nucleotide sequence: TGCAGTGCTAGAGGGACAACTAGCGGGAGGGACAACCCAGATACGCAGTATTTT.

V usage is TRBV29-1 and J usage is TRBJ1-1, with D uncertain. The CDR3 has 12 amino acids. In germline, CDR1 is SQVTM, CDR2 ANQGSEA. With 4 bases removed from V and 5 bases from J, the gap between germline ends came to 11 bases. CDR3 DNA sequence: TGCAGCGTTGGTGGACGAGGGACTGAAGCTTTCTTT. It yields the protein CSVGGRGTEAFF.

This chain links TRBV13 with TRBJ2-1; 8 nucleotides align to TRBD2. After removal of 1 base from V and 9 bases from J, the junction contained 8 bases not matched to a gene. This CDR3 is 15 amino acids long. Germline loops: CDR1 PRHDT, CDR2 FYEKMQ (reference sequence). As DNA, the CDR3 is TGTGCCAGCAGCTTAGTTACGGGAGGGCCGGGTGAGCAGTTCTTC. As protein: CASSLVTGGPGEQFF.

The chain recombines TRBV7-2 with TRBJ1-2; D is uncertain. CDR1 is SGHTA and CDR2 is FQGNSA in the germline V gene. The germline V and J ends were trimmed by 8 bases and 7 bases, with 20 bases remaining between them. The CDR3 covers 14 residues. CDR3 loop: CASSPGLSAFGYTF. The CDR3 DNA reads as TGTGCCAGCTCTCCCGGGCTGTCCGCGTTTGGCTACACCTTC.

This clonotype came up a few times. CDR3 sequence (DNA): TGCAGTGCCGTCGTCGGGGACAGGGGATTCTACGAGCAGTACTTC. Its protein is CSAVVGDRGFYEQYF. The J gene is TRBJ2-7, the V gene TRBV20-1; 10 bases are a match to TRBD1. The ends lost 6 bases at V and 3 bases at J; junction bases unmatched: 11. This CDR3 spans 15 amino acids. The germline V gene has CDR1 DFQATT and CDR2 SNEGSKA (reference sequence).

The rearrangement uses TRBV20-1 and TRBJ2-7; 7 bases are shared with TRBD2. Germline CDR1 and CDR2: DFQATT and SNEGSKA (reference sequence). CDR3 size: 12 residues. V lost 3 bases, J lost 6 bases, and 5 bases stayed unmatched. CDR3 loop: CSASGRLSEQYF. CDR3 in DNA: TGCAGTGCTAGCGGGAGGCTCTCCGAGCAGTACTTC.